This T cell receptor (beta chain) was recovered during a study of control samples from healthy donors and cancer patients. Germline CDR1 reads MNHEY; CDR2 reads SVGAGI. This CDR3 is built from 14 residues. Trimming took 6 bases from V and 7 from J, leaving 15 bases between them. Sequenced by immunoSEQ multiplex PCR; TCRdb stores in-frame clones only, minus some. This table has 50,000 or so clones, about 93% appearing once. Sequencing was carried out using PBMCs. The origin of this receptor is a woman aged 45-59 years with head and neck cancer. The chain recombines TRBV6-5 with TRBJ2-2; no reliable D call. The CDR3 DNA reads TGTGCCAGCAGCCGGACCCCGAGAGGCGGGGAGCTGTTTTTT. Its translation: CASSRTPRGGELFF.